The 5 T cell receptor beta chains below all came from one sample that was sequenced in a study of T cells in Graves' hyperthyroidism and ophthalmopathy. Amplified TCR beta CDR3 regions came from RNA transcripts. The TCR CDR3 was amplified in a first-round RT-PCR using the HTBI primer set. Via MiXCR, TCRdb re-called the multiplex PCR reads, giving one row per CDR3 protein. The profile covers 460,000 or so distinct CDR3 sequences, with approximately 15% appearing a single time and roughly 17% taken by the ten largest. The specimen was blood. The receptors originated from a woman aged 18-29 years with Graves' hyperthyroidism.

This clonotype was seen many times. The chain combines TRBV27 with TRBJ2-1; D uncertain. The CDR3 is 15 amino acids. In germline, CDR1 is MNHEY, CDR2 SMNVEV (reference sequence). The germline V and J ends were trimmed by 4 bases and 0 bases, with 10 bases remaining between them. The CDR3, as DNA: TGTGCCAGCAGTTCTGGTGGAAGCTCCTACAATGAGCAGTTCTTC. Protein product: CASSSGGSSYNEQFF.

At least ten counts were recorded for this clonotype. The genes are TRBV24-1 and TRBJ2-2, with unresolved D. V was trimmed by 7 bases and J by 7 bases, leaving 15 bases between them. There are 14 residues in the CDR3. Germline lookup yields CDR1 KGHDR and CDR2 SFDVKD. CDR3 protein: CATRGSGTIGELFF. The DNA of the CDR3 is TGTGCCACCAGGGGGTCTGGTACAATCGGGGAGCTGTTTTTT.

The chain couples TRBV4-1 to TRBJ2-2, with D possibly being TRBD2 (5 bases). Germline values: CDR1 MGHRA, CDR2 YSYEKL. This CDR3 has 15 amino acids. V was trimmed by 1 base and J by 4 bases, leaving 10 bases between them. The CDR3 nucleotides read TGCGCCAGCAGCCAAGCCCCCCGGGGCACCGGGGAGCTGTTTTTT. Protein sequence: CASSQAPRGTGELFF.

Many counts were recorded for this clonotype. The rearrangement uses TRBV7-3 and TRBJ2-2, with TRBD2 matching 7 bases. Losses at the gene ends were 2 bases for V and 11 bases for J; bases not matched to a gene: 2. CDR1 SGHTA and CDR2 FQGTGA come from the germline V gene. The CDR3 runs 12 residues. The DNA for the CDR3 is TGTGCCAGCAGCTTAGGGGAGGGAGAGCTGTTTTTT. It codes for CASSLGEGELFF. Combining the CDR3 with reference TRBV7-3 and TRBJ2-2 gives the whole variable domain GAGVSQTPSNKVTEKGKYVELRCDPISGHTALYWYRQSLGQGPEFLIYFQGTGAADDSGLPNDRFFAVRPEGSVSTLKIQRTERGDSAVYLCASSLGEGELFFGEGSRLTVL.

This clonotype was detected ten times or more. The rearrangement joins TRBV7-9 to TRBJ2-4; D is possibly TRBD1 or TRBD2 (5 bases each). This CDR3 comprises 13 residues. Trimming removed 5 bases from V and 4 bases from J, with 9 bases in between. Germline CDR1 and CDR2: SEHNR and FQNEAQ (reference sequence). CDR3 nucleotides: TGTGCCAGCAGCGGGACGAGAAAAAACATTCAGTACTTC. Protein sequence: CASSGTRKNIQYF.